This TCR beta chain was observed in a study of shared clonotypes between healthy human individuals. Study as a whole: CD8 memory received one plate per donor, CD8 naive two, CD4 memory three and CD4 naive three. General study findings and limits: Memory subsets had estimated richness that was generally smaller than that of naive subsets. Non-shared clonotypes had lower generation probabilities than clonotypes shared by all four sorted-subset donors.

Here immunoSEQ multiplex PCR was the method, and the copy in TCRdb shows in-frame clones only, minus some. The sample holds 2 million to 2.5 million clones; 93% are singletons and the top ten take 0.36%. In its sample, this clone was seen once. What it binds is unknown. CDR1 and CDR2 from the germline V gene are LNHDA and SQIVND (reference sequence). There are 13 residues in the CDR3. V was clipped by 6 bases and J by 2 bases, with 10 bases between them. This clonotype was obtained from a man between 18 and 35 years old in good health. Some clones in this sample may be carry-over from other donors' samples. The chain links TRBV19 to TRBJ1-2, with a tentative D call TRBD1 (5 bases). Sequenced material: naive CD4+ T cells from PBMCs. The subset is: CD45RA+ positively selected. CDR3 sequence: CASSSRDNYGYTF. Written as DNA, the CDR3 is TGTGCCAGTAGCAGCCGGGACAACTATGGCTACACCTTC.